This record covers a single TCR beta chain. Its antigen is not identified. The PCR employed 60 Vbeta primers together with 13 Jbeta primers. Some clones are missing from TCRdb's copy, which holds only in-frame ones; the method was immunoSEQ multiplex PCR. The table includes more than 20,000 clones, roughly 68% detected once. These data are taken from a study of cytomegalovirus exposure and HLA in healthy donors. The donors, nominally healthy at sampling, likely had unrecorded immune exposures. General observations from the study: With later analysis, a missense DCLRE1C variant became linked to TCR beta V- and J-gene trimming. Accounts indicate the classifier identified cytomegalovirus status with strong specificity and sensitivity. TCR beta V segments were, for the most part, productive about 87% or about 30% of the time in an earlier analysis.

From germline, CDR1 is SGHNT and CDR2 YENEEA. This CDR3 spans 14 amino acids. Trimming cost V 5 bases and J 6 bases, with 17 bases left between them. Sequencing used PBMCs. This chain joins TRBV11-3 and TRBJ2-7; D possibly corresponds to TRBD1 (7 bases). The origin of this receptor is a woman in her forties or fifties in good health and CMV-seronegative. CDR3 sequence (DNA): TGTGCCAGCAGCCCAGGGGGGACCCCGGGCGAGCAGTACTTC. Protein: CASSPGGTPGEQYF.